Listed here are 4 T cell receptor beta chains from one sample, sequenced in a study of blood T cells in healthy people across ages. Primed by a sample-barcoded 5' primer and a J-beta primer mix, a second PCR proceeded for about 6 to 11 cycles. TCRdb fed the 5' RACE reads into MiXCR, producing one record per CDR3 protein. The sample consists of about a million distinct CDR3 sequences, approximately 49% of them appearing once. Sequenced input: blood. The receptor source for this set is a man aged 25 to 40 in good health.

There are a few counts of this clonotype. The chain uses TRBV6-5 and TRBJ2-7, with 8 bases matching TRBD1. Germline V gene data show CDR1 as MNHEY and CDR2 as SVGAGI. With V trimmed by 5 bases and J by 8 bases, 2 bases remained unmatched. The CDR3 extends over 11 amino acids. The CDR3 loop reads CASSRQGQQYF. For the CDR3, the DNA is TGTGCCAGCAGTCGACAGGGGCAGCAGTACTTC.

With respect to this clonotype: The junction departs from germline at one end; a sequencing error may be responsible. The chain joins TRBV12-3 or TRBV12-4 to TRBJ2-3; D unclear. The CDR3 sequence is 15 residues long. In DNA form, the CDR3 reads TGTGCCAGCAGTTCGCAGTTTCTGAACACAGATGCGCAGTATTTT. Its translation is CASSSQFLNTDAQYF.

This sequence joins TRBV5-1 and TRBJ2-7; no firm D call. The ends were cut back, 0 bases at V and 0 bases at J, with 10 bases in the middle. CDR3 length: 15 amino acids. Per the germline V gene, CDR1 is SGHRS and CDR2 is YFSETQ. DNA for the CDR3: TGCGCCAGCAGCTTGGTAGGCACTAACTCCTACGAGCAGTACTTC. It codes for CASSLVGTNSYEQYF.

The chain has TRBV30 and TRBJ1-6; 7 bases agree with TRBD1. Per the germline V gene, CDR1 is GTSNPN and CDR2 is SVGIG (reference sequence). The CDR3 has 17 residues. Germline trimming cut 3 bases from V and 0 bases from J; bases unmatched to any gene: 8. The CDR3 region has the DNA TGTGCCTGGAGAGGTGGGACAGCAAACTCCTATAATTCACCCCTCCACTTT. Translating gives CAWRGGTANSYNSPLHF. The full variable domain, rest sourced from reference TRBV30 and TRBJ1-6, is SQTIHQWPATLVQPVGSPLSLECTVEGTSNPNLYWYRQAAGRGLQLLFYSVGIGQISSEVPQNLSASRPQDRQFILSSKKLLLSDSGFYLCAWRGGTANSYNSPLHFGNGTRLTVT.